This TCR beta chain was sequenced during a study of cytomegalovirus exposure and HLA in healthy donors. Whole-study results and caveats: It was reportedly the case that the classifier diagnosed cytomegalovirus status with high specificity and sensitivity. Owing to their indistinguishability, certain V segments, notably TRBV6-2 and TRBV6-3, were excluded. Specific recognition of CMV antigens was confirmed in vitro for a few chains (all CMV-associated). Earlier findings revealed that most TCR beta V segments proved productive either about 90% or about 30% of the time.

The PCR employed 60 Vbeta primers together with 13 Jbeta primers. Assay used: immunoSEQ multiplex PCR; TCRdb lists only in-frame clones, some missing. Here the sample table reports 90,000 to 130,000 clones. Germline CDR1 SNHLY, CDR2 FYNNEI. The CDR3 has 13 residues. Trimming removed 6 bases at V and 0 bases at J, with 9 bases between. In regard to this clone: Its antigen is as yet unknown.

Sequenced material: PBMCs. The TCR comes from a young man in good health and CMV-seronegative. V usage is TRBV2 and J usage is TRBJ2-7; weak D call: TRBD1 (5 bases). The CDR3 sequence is CASRAGISYEQYF. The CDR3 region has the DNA TGTGCCAGCAGGGCAGGGATCTCCTACGAGCAGTACTTC. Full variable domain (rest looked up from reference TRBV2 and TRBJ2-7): EPEVTQTPSHQVTQMGQEVILRCVPISNHLYFYWYRQILGQKVEFLVSFYNNEISEKSEIFDDQFSVERPDGSNFTLKIRSTKLEDSAMYFCASRAGISYEQYFGPGTRLTVT.